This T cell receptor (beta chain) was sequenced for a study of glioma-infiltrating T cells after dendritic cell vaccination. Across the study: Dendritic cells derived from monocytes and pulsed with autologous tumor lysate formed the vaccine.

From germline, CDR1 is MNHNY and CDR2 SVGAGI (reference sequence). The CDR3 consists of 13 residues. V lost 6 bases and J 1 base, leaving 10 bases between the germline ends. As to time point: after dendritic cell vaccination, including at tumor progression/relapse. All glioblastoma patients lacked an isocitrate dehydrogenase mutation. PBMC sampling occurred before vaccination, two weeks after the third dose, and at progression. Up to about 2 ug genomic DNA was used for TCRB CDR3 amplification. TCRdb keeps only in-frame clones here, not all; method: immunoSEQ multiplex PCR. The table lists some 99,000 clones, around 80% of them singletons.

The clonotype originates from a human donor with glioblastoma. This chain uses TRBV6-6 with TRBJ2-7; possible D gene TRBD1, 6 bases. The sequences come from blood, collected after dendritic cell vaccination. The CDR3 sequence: CASSRQDSYEQYF. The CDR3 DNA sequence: TGTGCCAGCAGCCGACAGGATTCCTACGAGCAGTACTTC.